Below are 18 T cell receptor beta chains sequenced from a single sample in a study of vaccination and CD4 T cells after COVID-19. No antigen has been identified for these receptors. Indicated treatment: roughly 11-day PBMC culture with coronavirus spike peptide pools or control peptides (ViraFEST assay). Sequence data for DNA of cultured CD4+ T cells were generated by the Oncomine TCR Beta short-read assay. One entry per CDR3 protein results from TCRdb running MiXCR on the PCR reads. The repertoire holds some 15,000 distinct CDR3 sequences, around 67% seen once, with roughly a tenth in the top ten. The sequenced material came from CD4+ T cells from blood, cultured in vitro. The receptors shown here come from a human donor who had recovered from COVID-19.

This sequence joins TRBV29-1 and TRBJ1-2; D possibly corresponds to TRBD1 (5 bases). Germline CDR1 is SQVTM and CDR2 is ANQGSEA. This CDR3 has 12 residues. Trimming stripped 6 bases from V and 4 bases from J, with 12 bases between. For the CDR3, the DNA is TGCAGCGTGCCGACAGACTTCTATGGCTACACCTTC. It translates to CSVPTDFYGYTF.

This clonotype has a handful of counts. The chain combines TRBV7-2 with TRBJ2-7, with TRBD1 matching over 8 bases. The germline CDR1 and CDR2 sequences are SGHTA and FQGNSA. The ends lost 3 bases at V and 3 bases at J; junction bases unmatched: 7. The CDR3 has 15 amino acids. The CDR3 protein is CASSFAGGLGYEQYF. The CDR3 DNA sequence: TGTGCCAGCAGCTTCGCAGGGGGCCTAGGCTACGAGCAGTACTTC.

The table lists this clonotype with a few counts. J is TRBJ1-3 and V is TRBV6-1; 7 bases are shared with TRBD1. Unmatched junction bases numbered 8, after V lost 6 bases and J lost 0 bases. Germline V gene sequence: CDR1 MNHNS, CDR2 SASEGT. The length of the CDR3 is 16 residues. The CDR3 loop is CASRATQGRSGNTIYF. CDR3 DNA sequence: TGTGCCAGCAGAGCTACACAGGGGCGCTCTGGAAACACCATATATTTT.

V gene TRBV29-1 combines with J gene TRBJ2-3; D might be TRBD1 (5 bases). The CDR3 is 13 amino acids. Germline lookup yields CDR1 SQVTM and CDR2 ANQGSEA. Trimming took off 5 bases at V and 4 bases at J, with 13 bases between the two ends. CDR3: CSVQRGEADTQYF. In nucleotides, the CDR3 is TGCAGCGTTCAAAGGGGTGAGGCAGATACGCAGTATTTT.

This clonotype was counted a single time. This chain links TRBV6-2 or TRBV6-3 with TRBJ1-1, with no clear D. V was trimmed by 6 bases and J by 3 bases, leaving 8 bases between them. Germline V gene sequence: CDR1 MNHEY, CDR2 SVGEGT. There are 12 residues in the CDR3. The DNA for the CDR3 is TGTGCCAGCAGCCGGTGGGACACTGAAGCTTTCTTT. It yields the protein CASSRWDTEAFF.

J is TRBJ1-5 and V is TRBV20-1; TRBD1 aligns across 7 bases. The V gene's germline CDR1 is DFQATT and CDR2 SNEGSKA (reference sequence). The CDR3 is 13 residues long. V dropped 6 bases and J dropped 2; count of bases not matched to a gene: 4. CDR3 in amino acids: CSAPTGGNQPQHF. CDR3 sequence (DNA): TGCAGTGCGCCTACAGGGGGCAATCAGCCCCAGCATTTT.

The rearrangement links TRBV7-9 to TRBJ2-1, with TRBD2 identical over 13 bases. CDR3 length: 16 residues. Germline V gene lookup returns CDR1 SEHNR and CDR2 FQNEAQ (reference sequence). V trimming: 4 bases; J trimming: 8 bases; junction bases outside the gene matches: 8. CDR3 DNA sequence: TGTGCCAGCAGCTGGAGACTAGCGGGGGGAACCCATGAGCAGTTCTTC. Protein sequence: CASSWRLAGGTHEQFF. The full variable domain, completed using reference TRBV7-9 and TRBJ2-1, is DTGVSQNPRHKITKRGQNVTFRCDPISEHNRLYWYRQTLGQGPEFLTYFQNEAQLEKSRLLSDRFSAERPKGSFSTLEIQRTEQGDSAMYLCASSWRLAGGTHEQFFGPGTRLTVL.

The chain is built from TRBV7-3 and TRBJ2-1, with D hard to call. Germline V lookup: CDR1 SGHTA, CDR2 FQGTGA. Trimming removed 5 bases from V and 4 bases from J, with 12 bases in between. The CDR3 spans 14 residues. In nucleotides, the CDR3 is TGTGCCAGCAGCCCCCGGCAGACTTACAATGAGCAGTTCTTC. Translating it yields CASSPRQTYNEQFF. Full variable domain (missing parts from reference TRBV7-3 and TRBJ2-1): GAGVSQTPSNKVTEKGKYVELRCDPISGHTALYWYRQSLGQGPEFLIYFQGTGAADDSGLPNDRFFAVRPEGSVSTLKIQRTERGDSAVYLCASSPRQTYNEQFFGPGTRLTVL.

This chain connects TRBV30 to TRBJ1-6, with D possibly being TRBD1 (6 bases). The CDR3 spans 14 residues. In germline, CDR1 is GTSNPN, CDR2 SVGIG (reference sequence). Trimming removed 3 bases from V and 10 bases from J, with 16 bases in between. CDR3 sequence (DNA): TGTGCCTGGAGAGTCAGGGGAAGTGGATCACCCCTCCACTTT. It specifies CAWRVRGSGSPLHF.

The CDR3: CARSGLAGGPGTGELFF. The CDR3 DNA reads as TGTGCCAGATCGGGACTAGCGGGAGGGCCAGGCACCGGGGAGCTGTTTTTT. This chain connects TRBV7-9 to TRBJ2-2; 16 bases align to TRBD2. V lost 9 bases to trimming and J lost 4 bases; unmatched junction nucleotides: 8. The germline gives CDR1 SEHNR, CDR2 FQNEAQ (reference sequence). The CDR3 sequence is 17 residues long.

The chain recombines TRBV18 with TRBJ2-3; TRBD2 matches at 7 bases. The junction had 10 bases not matched to a gene; V was cut back by 3 bases and J by 4 bases. CDR1 is KGHSH, CDR2 LQKENI, per germline. The CDR3 runs to 16 residues. The CDR3 here is CASSPTSSGTPDTQYF. Written as DNA, the CDR3 is TGTGCCAGCTCACCCACTTCCAGCGGGACCCCAGATACGCAGTATTTT.

The chain uses TRBV28 and TRBJ1-5, with TRBD1 matching over 7 bases. This CDR3 has 17 residues. Germline CDR1 is MDHEN and CDR2 is SYDVKM. J lost 1 base, V lost 5 bases, and 11 bases had no gene match. In DNA form, the CDR3 reads TGTGCCAGCAGTCCACCGGGACAGTTTGGGAGCAATCAGCCCCAGCATTTT. Amino acid sequence: CASSPPGQFGSNQPQHF.

The chain employs TRBV20-1 and TRBJ1-1; no clear D gene. The CDR3 is made up of 11 amino acids. Per germline, CDR1 DFQATT and CDR2 SNEGSKA (reference sequence). Trimming took 2 bases from V and 0 from J, leaving 1 base between them. In DNA form, the CDR3 reads TGCAGTGCTAGAATGAACACTGAAGCTTTCTTT. This translates into CSARMNTEAFF.

The table lists this clonotype with a count of one. The J gene is TRBJ2-1, the V gene TRBV20-1, with TRBD2 matching over 12 bases. The CDR3 runs 15 residues. V trimming: 1 base; J trimming: 7 bases; junction bases outside the gene matches: 5. Germline V gives CDR1 DFQATT, CDR2 SNEGSKA (reference sequence). The CDR3 protein is CSARAFGTSGNEQFF. In DNA, the CDR3 is TGCAGTGCTAGAGCCTTCGGGACTAGCGGGAATGAGCAGTTCTTC.

The V and J genes are TRBV7-2 and TRBJ1-5, with 7 bases lining up with TRBD1. Germline CDR1 and CDR2: SGHTA and FQGNSA. This CDR3 has 17 residues. J gave up 0 bases and V 4 bases, and 9 bases lay outside the gene matches. As DNA, the CDR3 is TGTGCCAGCAGCTCACGTCCGGGACAGTATAGCAATCAGCCCCAGCATTTT. Amino acids: CASSSRPGQYSNQPQHF.

The rearrangement links TRBV20-1 to TRBJ1-5; D is perhaps TRBD1 (5 bases). CDR1 and CDR2 from the germline V gene are DFQATT and SNEGSKA (reference sequence). The CDR3 spans 15 residues. The V gene lost 2 bases and the J gene lost 5 bases, with 16 bases spanning the gap. The CDR3 DNA sequence: TGCAGTGCTAGACTACCTCGGGGACGTGATCAGCCCCAGCATTTT. Translating it yields CSARLPRGRDQPQHF.

This chain connects TRBV6-1 to TRBJ2-7; D is tentatively TRBD1 or TRBD2 (6 bases each). Per germline, CDR1 MNHNS and CDR2 SASEGT. Between the trimmed V and J ends, which lost 2 bases and 5 bases, there was a span of 13 bases. The CDR3 extends over 14 amino acids. This CDR3 is CASSELRGAHEQYF. Here the CDR3 DNA reads TGTGCCAGCAGTGAATTGAGGGGGGCCCACGAGCAGTACTTC.

The V gene is TRBV24-1, the J gene TRBJ1-5; D call uncertain. The length of the CDR3 is 15 residues. The V and J ends lost 5 bases and 1 base respectively, with 11 bases between them. The germline V gene encodes CDR1 KGHDR and CDR2 SFDVKD. The CDR3 loop is CATSAASGSNQPQHF. The CDR3 DNA sequence: TGTGCCACCAGTGCCGCTTCGGGAAGCAATCAGCCCCAGCATTTT.